The clone carrying this TCR beta chain has ten or more counts. Its target is unknown. Losses at the gene ends were 4 bases for V and 8 bases for J; bases not matched to a gene: 10. Germline loops: CDR1 LGHDT, CDR2 YNNKEL (reference sequence). CDR3 length equals 14 residues. The data derive from a study of T cells in Graves' hyperthyroidism and ophthalmopathy. What was amplified from RNA transcripts were TCR beta CDR3 regions. TCR CDR3 regions were first amplified by RT-PCR with HTBI primers. TCRdb independently ran MiXCR on the multiplex PCR reads; one entry per CDR3 protein. The sample has fewer than 400,000 distinct CDR3 sequences; roughly 13% are singletons. Study-level findings and limits: Classification by a 13 V-J model distinguished ophthalmopathy from stable hyperthyroidism.

In making diagnoses, clinical symptoms, serum thyroxine and TRAb, thyroid ultrasound and orbital computed tomography were all used. This clonotype originated in a man between 50 and 59 years old with Graves' ophthalmopathy. The specimen sequenced was blood. The gene calls are TRBV3-1 and TRBJ1-2; 7 bases fit TRBD1. CDR3 in amino acids: CASSLSTGRQGYTF. The CDR3 DNA sequence: TGTGCCAGCAGCCTATCGACAGGGAGGCAAGGCTACACCTTC.